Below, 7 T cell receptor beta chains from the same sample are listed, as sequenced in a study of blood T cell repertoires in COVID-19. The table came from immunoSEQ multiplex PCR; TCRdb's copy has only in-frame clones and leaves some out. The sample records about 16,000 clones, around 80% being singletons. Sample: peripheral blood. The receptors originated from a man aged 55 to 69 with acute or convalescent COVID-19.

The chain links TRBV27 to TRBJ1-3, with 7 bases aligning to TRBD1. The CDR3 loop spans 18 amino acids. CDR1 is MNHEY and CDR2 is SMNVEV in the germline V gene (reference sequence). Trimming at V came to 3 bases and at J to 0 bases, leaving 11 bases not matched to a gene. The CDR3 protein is CASSFRDREAYSGNTIYF. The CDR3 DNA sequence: TGTGCCAGCAGTTTTCGTGACAGGGAAGCCTACTCTGGAAACACCATATATTTT.

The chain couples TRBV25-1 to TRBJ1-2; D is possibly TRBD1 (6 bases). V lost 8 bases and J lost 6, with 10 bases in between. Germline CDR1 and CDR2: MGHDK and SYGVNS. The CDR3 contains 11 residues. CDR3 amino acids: CASSQGNGYTF. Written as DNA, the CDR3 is TGTGCCAGCTCTCAGGGGAATGGCTACACCTTC.

In DNA, the CDR3 is TGTGCCAGCAGCGTTTTAGATCGCACAGATACGCAGTATTTT. The encoded protein is CASSVLDRTDTQYF. This chain connects TRBV9 to TRBJ2-3, with D uncertain. The CDR3 is 14 amino acids. V gave up 2 bases and J gave up 1 base, with 8 bases separating them. Germline V CDR1 and CDR2: SGDLS, YYNGEE.

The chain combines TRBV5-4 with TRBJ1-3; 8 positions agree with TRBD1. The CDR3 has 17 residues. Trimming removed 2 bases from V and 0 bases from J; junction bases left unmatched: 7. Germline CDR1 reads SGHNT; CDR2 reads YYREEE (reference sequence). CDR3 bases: TGTGCCAGCAGCTTCGACAGGGGCCAGAGCTCTGGAAACACCATATATTTT. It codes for CASSFDRGQSSGNTIYF.

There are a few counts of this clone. CDR3 bases: TGTGCCACCAGTGATTTAACGACAACCGGGGAGCTGTTTTTT. It is translated as CATSDLTTTGELFF. The rearrangement uses TRBV24-1 and TRBJ2-2; D is unresolved. From germline, CDR1 is KGHDR and CDR2 SFDVKD. V was clipped by 1 base and J by 5 bases, with 7 bases between them. The CDR3 consists of 14 residues.

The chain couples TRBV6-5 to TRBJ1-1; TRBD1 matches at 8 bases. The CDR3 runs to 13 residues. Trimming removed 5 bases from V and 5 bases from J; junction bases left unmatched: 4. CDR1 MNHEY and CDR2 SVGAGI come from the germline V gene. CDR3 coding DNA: TGTGCCAGCAGTCTGACAGGGGAGACTGAAGCTTTCTTT. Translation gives CASSLTGETEAFF.

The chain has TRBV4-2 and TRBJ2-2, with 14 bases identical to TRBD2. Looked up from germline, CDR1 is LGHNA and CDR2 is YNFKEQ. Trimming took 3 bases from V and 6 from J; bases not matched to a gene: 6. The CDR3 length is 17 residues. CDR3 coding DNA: TGTGCCAGCAGCCACCCGACTAGCGGGGGGGCCGCCGGGGAGCTGTTTTTT. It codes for CASSHPTSGGAAGELFF.